This TCR beta chain was retrieved from a study of blood T cell repertoires in COVID-19. Turning to the study itself: The study drew acute and convalescent COVID-19 samples from the United States, Italy and Spain. Sample material is recorded as cDNA or gDNA derived from T cells, B-cell-depleted T cells, or PBMCs.

Germline V gene lookup returns CDR1 SSHAT and CDR2 FNYEAQ (reference sequence). CDR3 length: 16 residues. Patients in Seattle were enrolled during active infection, then followed longitudinally. Original handling: Reference gene primer amplification gave nucleated cell count estimates. The method was immunoSEQ multiplex PCR; TCRdb's version includes in-frame clones alone and lacks a portion of them. For V, J and clone size, that table is used; D and trimming come from the DNA. This table has approximately 140,000 clones, approximately 83% appearing once. To note about this clone: A junction end diverges from the germline sequence, so it may reflect a read error.

Sequenced sample: peripheral blood. V gene TRBV7-7 combines with J gene TRBJ2-7, with 7 bases that match TRBD2. The sequence was obtained from a woman aged 55-70 years with COVID-19, enrolled during active disease. The CDR3 nucleotides are TGTGCTAGCAGCTCCCAGGGCGAGCGGGGTTCCTACGAGCAGTACTTC. Its translation: CASSSQGERGSYEQYF.